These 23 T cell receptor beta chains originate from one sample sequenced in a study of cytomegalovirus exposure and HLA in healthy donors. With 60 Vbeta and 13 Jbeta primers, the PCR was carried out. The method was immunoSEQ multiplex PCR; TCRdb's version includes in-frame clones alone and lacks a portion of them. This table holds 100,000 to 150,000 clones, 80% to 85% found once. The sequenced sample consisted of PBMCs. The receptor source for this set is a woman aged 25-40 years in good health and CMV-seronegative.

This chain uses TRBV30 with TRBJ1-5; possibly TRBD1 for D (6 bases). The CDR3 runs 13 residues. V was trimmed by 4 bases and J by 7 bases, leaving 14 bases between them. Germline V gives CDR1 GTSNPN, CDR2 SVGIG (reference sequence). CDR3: CAWTLDRQQPQHF. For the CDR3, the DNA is TGTGCCTGGACCCTCGACAGGCAACAGCCCCAGCATTTT.

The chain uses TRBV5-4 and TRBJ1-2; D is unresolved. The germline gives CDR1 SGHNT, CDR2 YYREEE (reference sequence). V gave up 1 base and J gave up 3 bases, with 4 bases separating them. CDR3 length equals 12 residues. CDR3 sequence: CASSLRDYGYTF. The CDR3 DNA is TGTGCCAGCAGCTTGAGAGACTATGGCTACACCTTC.

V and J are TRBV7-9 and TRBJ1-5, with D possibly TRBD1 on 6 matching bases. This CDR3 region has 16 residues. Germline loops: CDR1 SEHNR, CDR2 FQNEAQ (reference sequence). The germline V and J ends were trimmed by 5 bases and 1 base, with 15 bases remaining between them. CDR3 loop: CASSVGGGKSNQPQHF. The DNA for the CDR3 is TGTGCCAGCAGCGTAGGGGGGGGTAAAAGCAATCAGCCCCAGCATTTT.

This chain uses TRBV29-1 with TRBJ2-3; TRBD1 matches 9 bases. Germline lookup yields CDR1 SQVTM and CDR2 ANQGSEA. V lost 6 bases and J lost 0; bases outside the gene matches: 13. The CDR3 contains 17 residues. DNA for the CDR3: TGCAGCGTCACAGGGGGCGCGGGATTACCTAGCACAGATACGCAGTATTTT. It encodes CSVTGGAGLPSTDTQYF.

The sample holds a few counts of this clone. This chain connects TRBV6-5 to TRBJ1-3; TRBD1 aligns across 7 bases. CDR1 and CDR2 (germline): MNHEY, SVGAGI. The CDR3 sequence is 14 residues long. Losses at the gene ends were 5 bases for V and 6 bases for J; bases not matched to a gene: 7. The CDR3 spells CASSLPDRENTIYF. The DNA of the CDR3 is TGTGCCAGCAGTCTCCCCGACAGGGAAAACACCATATATTTT.

The CDR3 region is CASSPRIGELFF. CDR3 bases: TGTGCCAGCTCCCCGAGAATCGGGGAGCTGTTTTTT. J is TRBJ2-2 and V is TRBV18; D gene uncertain. CDR1 and CDR2 from the germline V gene are KGHSH and LQKENI. V dropped 6 bases and J dropped 7 bases, with 9 bases sitting between them. The CDR3 is made up of 12 amino acids. The entire variable domain, with the rest obtained from reference TRBV18 and TRBJ2-2, is as follows: NAGVMQNPRHLVRRRGQEARLRCSPMKGHSHVYWYRQLPEEGLKFMVYLQKENIIDESGMPKERFSAEFPKEGPSILRIQQVVRGDSAAYFCASSPRIGELFFGEGSRLTVL.

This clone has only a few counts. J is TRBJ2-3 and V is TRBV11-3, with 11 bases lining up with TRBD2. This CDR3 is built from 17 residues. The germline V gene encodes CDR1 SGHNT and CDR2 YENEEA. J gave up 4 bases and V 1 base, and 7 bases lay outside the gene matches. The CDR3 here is CASSLGGLAVQADTQYF. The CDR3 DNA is TGTGCCAGCAGCTTAGGGGGACTAGCGGTTCAAGCAGATACGCAGTATTTT. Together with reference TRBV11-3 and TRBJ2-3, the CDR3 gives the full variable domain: EAGVVQSPRYKIIEKKQPVAFWCNPISGHNTLYWYLQNLGQGPELLIRYENEEAVDDSQLPKDRFSAERLKGVDSTLKIQPAELGDSAVYLCASSLGGLAVQADTQYFGPGTRLTVL.

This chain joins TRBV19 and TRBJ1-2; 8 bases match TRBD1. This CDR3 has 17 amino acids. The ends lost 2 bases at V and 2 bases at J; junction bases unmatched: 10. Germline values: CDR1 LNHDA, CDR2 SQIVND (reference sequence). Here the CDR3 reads CASSIRQGARGNYGYTF. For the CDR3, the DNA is TGTGCCAGTAGTATAAGGCAGGGGGCTCGAGGGAACTATGGCTACACCTTC.

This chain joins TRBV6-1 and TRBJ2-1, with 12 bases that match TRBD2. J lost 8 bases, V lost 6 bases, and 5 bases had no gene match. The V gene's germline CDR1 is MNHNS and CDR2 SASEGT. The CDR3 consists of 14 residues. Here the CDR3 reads CASSWTSGEYEQFF. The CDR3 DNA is TGTGCCAGCAGCTGGACTAGCGGGGAATATGAGCAGTTCTTC.

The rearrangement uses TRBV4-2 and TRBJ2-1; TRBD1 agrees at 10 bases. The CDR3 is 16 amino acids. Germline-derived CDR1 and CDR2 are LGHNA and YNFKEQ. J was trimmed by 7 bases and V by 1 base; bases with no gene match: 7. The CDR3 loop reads CASSQVPGQGLNEQFF. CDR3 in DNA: TGTGCCAGCAGCCAAGTCCCGGGACAGGGGTTGAATGAGCAGTTCTTC.

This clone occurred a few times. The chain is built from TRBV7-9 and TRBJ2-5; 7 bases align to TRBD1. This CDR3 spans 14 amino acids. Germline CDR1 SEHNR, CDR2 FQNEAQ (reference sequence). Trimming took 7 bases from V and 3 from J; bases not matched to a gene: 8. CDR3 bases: TGTGCCAGCACCCGAAGACAGGGAGAAGAGACCCAGTACTTC. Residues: CASTRRQGEETQYF.

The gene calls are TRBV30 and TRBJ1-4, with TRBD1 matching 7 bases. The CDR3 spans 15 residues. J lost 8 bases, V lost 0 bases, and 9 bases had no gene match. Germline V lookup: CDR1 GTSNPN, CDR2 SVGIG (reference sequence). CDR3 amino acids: CAWSVLQGMGEKLFF. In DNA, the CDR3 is TGTGCCTGGAGTGTACTACAGGGGATGGGAGAAAAACTGTTTTTT.

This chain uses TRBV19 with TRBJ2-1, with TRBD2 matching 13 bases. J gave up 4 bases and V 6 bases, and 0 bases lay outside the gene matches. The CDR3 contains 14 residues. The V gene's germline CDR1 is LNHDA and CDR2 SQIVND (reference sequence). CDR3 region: CASRTSGGYNEQFF. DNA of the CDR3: TGTGCCAGTAGGACTAGCGGGGGGTACAATGAGCAGTTCTTC.

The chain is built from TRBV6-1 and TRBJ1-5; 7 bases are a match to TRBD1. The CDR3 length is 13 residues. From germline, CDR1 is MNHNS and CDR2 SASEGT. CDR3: CASGQDGHQPQHF. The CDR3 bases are TGTGCATCCGGACAGGATGGGCATCAGCCCCAGCATTTT.

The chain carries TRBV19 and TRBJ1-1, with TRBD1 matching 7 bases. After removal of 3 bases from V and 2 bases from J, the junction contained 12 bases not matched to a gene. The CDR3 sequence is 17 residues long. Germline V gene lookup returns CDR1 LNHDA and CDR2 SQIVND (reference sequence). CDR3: CASSIGRGDLGNTEAFF. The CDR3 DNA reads TGTGCCAGTAGTATCGGCAGGGGGGATCTGGGAAACACTGAAGCTTTCTTT.

The CDR3 region has the DNA TGCGCCAGCAGCCTACAGGGGGCCGGTCTAGACTATGGCTACACCTTC. Its translation: CASSLQGAGLDYGYTF. V and J are TRBV5-1 and TRBJ1-2; 9 bases align to TRBD1. The V gene end was trimmed by 4 bases and the J gene end by 3 bases; junction bases not matched to a gene: 10. CDR1 is SGHRS and CDR2 is YFSETQ in the germline V gene. This CDR3 comprises 16 residues.

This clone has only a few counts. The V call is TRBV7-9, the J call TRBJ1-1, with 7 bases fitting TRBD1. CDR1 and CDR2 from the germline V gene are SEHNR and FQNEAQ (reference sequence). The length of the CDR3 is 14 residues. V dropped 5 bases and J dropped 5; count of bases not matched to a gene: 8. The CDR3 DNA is TGTGCCAGCAGCAGCCGGGACAGTCCTACTGAAGCTTTCTTT. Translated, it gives CASSSRDSPTEAFF.

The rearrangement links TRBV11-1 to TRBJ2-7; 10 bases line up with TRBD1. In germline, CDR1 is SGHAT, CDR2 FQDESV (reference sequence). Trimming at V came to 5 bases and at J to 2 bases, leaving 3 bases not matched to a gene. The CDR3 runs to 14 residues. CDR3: CASSRDRGTYEQYF. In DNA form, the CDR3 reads TGTGCCAGCAGCCGGGACAGGGGTACCTACGAGCAGTACTTC.

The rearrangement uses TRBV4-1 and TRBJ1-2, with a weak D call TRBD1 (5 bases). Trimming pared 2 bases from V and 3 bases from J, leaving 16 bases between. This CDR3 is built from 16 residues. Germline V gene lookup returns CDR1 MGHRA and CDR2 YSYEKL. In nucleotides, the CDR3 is TGCGCCAGCAGCCAACCCCCCGGGGGAACTTACTATGGCTACACCTTC. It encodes CASSQPPGGTYYGYTF.

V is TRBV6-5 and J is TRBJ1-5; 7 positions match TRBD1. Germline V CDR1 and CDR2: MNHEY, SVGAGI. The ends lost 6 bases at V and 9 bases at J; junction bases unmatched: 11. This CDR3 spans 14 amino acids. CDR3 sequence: CASSRRDSRWPQHF. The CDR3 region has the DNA TGTGCCAGCAGCCGCCGGGACAGCCGATGGCCCCAGCATTTT.

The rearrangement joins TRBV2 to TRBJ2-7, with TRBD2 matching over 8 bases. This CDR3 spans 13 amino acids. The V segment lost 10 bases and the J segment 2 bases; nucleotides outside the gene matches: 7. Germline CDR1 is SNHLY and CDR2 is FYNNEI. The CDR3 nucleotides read TGTGCCACCTTGCGGGGGGCTGCCTACGAGCAGTACTTC. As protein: CATLRGAAYEQYF.

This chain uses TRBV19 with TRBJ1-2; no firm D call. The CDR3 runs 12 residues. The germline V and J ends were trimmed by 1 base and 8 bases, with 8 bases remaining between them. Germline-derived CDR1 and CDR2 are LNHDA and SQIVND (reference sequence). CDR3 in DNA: TGTGCCAGTAGTATAGGGGAGCTCGGCTACACCTTC. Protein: CASSIGELGYTF.

Here the CDR3 DNA reads TGTGCCTGGAGTCCCCAGACAGGGAGTAATCAGCCCCAGCATTTT. Encoded protein: CAWSPQTGSNQPQHF. The V and J genes are TRBV30 and TRBJ1-5, with 7 nucleotides matching TRBD1. Germline-derived CDR1 and CDR2 are GTSNPN and SVGIG (reference sequence). V trimming: 2 bases; J trimming: 4 bases; junction bases outside the gene matches: 8. CDR3 length equals 15 residues.